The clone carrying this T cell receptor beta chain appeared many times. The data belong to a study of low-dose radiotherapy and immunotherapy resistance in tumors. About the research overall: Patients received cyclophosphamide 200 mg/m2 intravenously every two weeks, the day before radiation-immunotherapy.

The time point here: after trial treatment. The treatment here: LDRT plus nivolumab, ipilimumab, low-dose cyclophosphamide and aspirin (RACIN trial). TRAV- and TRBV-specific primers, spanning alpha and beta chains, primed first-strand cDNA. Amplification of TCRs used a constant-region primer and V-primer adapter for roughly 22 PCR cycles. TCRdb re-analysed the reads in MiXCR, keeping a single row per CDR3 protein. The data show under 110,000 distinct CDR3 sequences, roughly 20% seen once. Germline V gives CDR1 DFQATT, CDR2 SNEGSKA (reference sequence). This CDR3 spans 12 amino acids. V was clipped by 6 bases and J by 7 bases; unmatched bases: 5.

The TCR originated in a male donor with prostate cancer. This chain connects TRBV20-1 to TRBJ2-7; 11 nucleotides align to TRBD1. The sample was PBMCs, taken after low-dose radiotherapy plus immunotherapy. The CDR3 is CSAGQGAGEQYF. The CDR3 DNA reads TGCAGTGCAGGACAGGGGGCTGGTGAGCAGTACTTC.